Below, 22 T cell receptor beta chains from the same sample are listed, as sequenced in a study of cytomegalovirus exposure and HLA in healthy donors (dated by TCRdb to 2015 to 2018). The library was built by means of the immunoSEQ multiplex PCR assay. The multiplex PCR relied on a mix of 60 forward primers for TCR Vbeta segments and 13 reverse primers for TCR Jbeta segments. Drawn from immuneACCESS, this table holds only the in-frame rearrangements with V and J called that TCRdb kept. Clones are partly lost; checked studies trace under half to an unresolved V gene and leave the rest unexplained. The sample records about 160,000 clones, about 75% of which are singletons. Clones ranked in the top ten supply roughly 2% of the sample. The sample taken for sequencing was PBMCs. The source of these receptors is a female donor in good health and CMV-seronegative.

This clone came up a few times. This chain joins TRBV6-1 and TRBJ2-7, with 9 bases that match TRBD2. The germline gives CDR1 MNHNS, CDR2 SASEGT. The CDR3 length is 15 residues. The ends lost 4 bases at V and 3 bases at J; junction bases unmatched: 7. The CDR3 DNA reads TGTGCCAGCAGTGGAGCGGGAGGAGGGGTCTACGAGCAGTACTTC. Translation: CASSGAGGGVYEQYF.

J is TRBJ2-5 and V is TRBV18; the match to TRBD2 covers 13 bases. Germline V gene sequence: CDR1 KGHSH, CDR2 LQKENI. The V gene end was trimmed by 4 bases and the J gene end by 2 bases; junction bases not matched to a gene: 10. There are 18 residues in the CDR3. DNA of the CDR3: TGTGCCAGCTCACTAGGACTAGCGGGAGTGAAGGGGCAAGAGACCCAGTACTTC. Protein product: CASSLGLAGVKGQETQYF.

The chain links TRBV5-1 to TRBJ1-1; perhaps TRBD1 as D (5 bases). CDR1 and CDR2 from the germline V gene are SGHRS and YFSETQ. The V and J ends lost 2 bases and 2 bases respectively, with 7 bases between them. The CDR3 length is 13 residues. The CDR3: CASSFDSNTEAFF. In DNA form, the CDR3 reads TGCGCCAGCAGCTTCGACAGCAACACTGAAGCTTTCTTT. The variable domain in full, completed from reference TRBV5-1 and TRBJ1-1, reads KAGVTQTPRYLIKTRGQQVTLSCSPISGHRSVSWYQQTPGQGLQFLFEYFSETQRNKGNFPGRFSGRQFSNSRSEMNVSTLELGDSALYLCASSFDSNTEAFFGQGTRLTVV.

The V gene is TRBV30, the J gene TRBJ1-5, with TRBD1 as a possible D gene (6 bases). Germline lookup yields CDR1 GTSNPN and CDR2 SVGIG (reference sequence). Trimming left V 4 bases short and J 7 bases short, with 11 bases between. CDR3 length equals 12 residues. The CDR3 DNA reads as TGTGCCTGGACAGGGGAGGGCCAGCCCCAGCATTTT. Translated, it gives CAWTGEGQPQHF.

The genes are TRBV18 and TRBJ2-5; the D gene is possibly TRBD2 (6 bases). In germline, CDR1 is KGHSH, CDR2 LQKENI. Trimming shortened V by 6 bases and J by 3 bases, and 14 bases separated the two germline ends. The CDR3 runs to 14 residues. CDR3 residues: CASSDYGGEETQYF. As DNA, the CDR3 is TGTGCCAGCTCCGATTACGGGGGAGAAGAGACCCAGTACTTC.

The chain couples TRBV4-2 to TRBJ2-7; 14 nucleotides align to TRBD2. CDR1 and CDR2 (germline): LGHNA, YNFKEQ. The CDR3 length is 17 residues. V dropped 1 base and J dropped 3; count of bases not matched to a gene: 5. The CDR3 spells CASSQGLAGGTHYEQYF. For the CDR3, the DNA is TGTGCCAGCAGCCAAGGACTAGCGGGAGGGACCCACTACGAGCAGTACTTC.

V is TRBV7-9 and J is TRBJ2-1, with unresolved D. This CDR3 is built from 12 residues. Germline values: CDR1 SEHNR, CDR2 FQNEAQ (reference sequence). V lost 2 bases to trimming and J lost 6 bases, with 5 bases between them. The CDR3 DNA reads as TGTGCCAGCAGCTTATACATCAATGAGCAGTTCTTC. It codes for CASSLYINEQFF.

V and J are TRBV5-4 and TRBJ1-4; D possibly corresponds to TRBD1 (5 bases). V lost 4 bases and J 5 bases, leaving 9 bases between the germline ends. CDR1 and CDR2 from the germline V gene are SGHNT and YYREEE (reference sequence). The CDR3 loop spans 13 amino acids. Written as DNA, the CDR3 is TGTGCCAGCAGCGGGGCCTACAATGAAAAACTGTTTTTT. Translation gives CASSGAYNEKLFF.

The sample holds a few counts of this clone. The chain uses TRBV5-1 and TRBJ2-7; TRBD2 aligns across 7 bases. Germline CDR1 and CDR2: SGHRS and YFSETQ. This CDR3 region has 14 residues. Unmatched junction bases numbered 8, after V lost 8 bases and J lost 0 bases. The CDR3 sequence: CASRGLPSSYEQYF. CDR3 nucleotides: TGCGCCAGTAGGGGACTACCTAGCTCCTACGAGCAGTACTTC.

The genes are TRBV6-5 and TRBJ2-7; TRBD2 aligns across 9 bases. Per germline, CDR1 MNHEY and CDR2 SVGAGI. This CDR3 spans 15 amino acids. Trimming at V came to 0 bases and at J to 3 bases, leaving 3 bases not matched to a gene. The CDR3 DNA reads as TGTGCCAGCAGTTACTCAATAGCGGGAGTCTACGAGCAGTACTTC. It encodes CASSYSIAGVYEQYF.

This clone was seen a handful of times. This chain uses TRBV10-1 with TRBJ1-2; 7 positions agree with TRBD1. The CDR3 runs to 15 residues. V trimming: 4 bases; J trimming: 3 bases; junction bases outside the gene matches: 8. The germline V gene encodes CDR1 WNHNN and CDR2 SYGVQD (reference sequence). CDR3 region: CASSVPTDRDYGYTF. The CDR3 nucleotides are TGCGCCAGCAGTGTCCCCACCGACAGGGACTATGGCTACACCTTC.

This rearrangement joins TRBV9 to TRBJ1-3; D is undetermined. CDR3 length equals 15 residues. Trimming took 3 bases from V and 4 from J, leaving 14 bases between them. Per the germline V gene, CDR1 is SGDLS and CDR2 is YYNGEE. This CDR3 is CASSAQEAAGNTIYF. The CDR3 DNA sequence: TGTGCCAGCAGCGCTCAGGAAGCCGCCGGAAACACCATATATTTT. Drawing the rest from reference TRBV9 and TRBJ1-3, the complete variable domain is DSGVTQTPKHLITATGQRVTLRCSPRSGDLSVYWYQQSLDQGLQFLIQYYNGEERAKGNILERFSAQQFPDLHSELNLSSLELGDSALYFCASSAQEAAGNTIYFGEGSWLTVV.

The chain uses TRBV23-1 and TRBJ2-7; D possibly corresponds to TRBD1 (6 bases). TRBV23-1 is flagged as an ORF with uncertain function. The V end was cut by 1 base, the J end by 5 bases, with 9 bases between. The CDR3 contains 13 residues. CDR3 residues: CASSQFRGNEQYF. The CDR3 coding sequence is TGCGCCAGCAGTCAATTCAGGGGCAACGAGCAGTACTTC.

V and J are TRBV2 and TRBJ1-3; maybe TRBD1 (5 bases). The CDR3 covers 16 residues. V shed 7 bases and J shed 5 bases, with 21 bases lying between them. Germline V gene sequence: CDR1 SNHLY, CDR2 FYNNEI. The CDR3 region has the DNA TGTGCCAGCATCCTAGGAGGGGCGCGTGATAGAAACACCATATATTTT. Translating it yields CASILGGARDRNTIYF.

A note on this clone: Other nucleotide sequences from this sample produce the same CDR3. The V gene is TRBV5-1, the J gene TRBJ1-4, with 8 nucleotides matching TRBD1. The length of the CDR3 is 13 residues. Germline V CDR1 and CDR2: SGHRS, YFSETQ. The V and J ends lost 2 bases and 7 bases, in that order; junction bases with no gene match: 1. The CDR3 DNA sequence: TGCGCCAGCAGCTTAGGACAGGGTGAAAAACTGTTTTTT. It encodes CASSLGQGEKLFF.

The rearrangement links TRBV11-2 to TRBJ2-5; 7 bases agree with TRBD1. This CDR3 contains 14 residues. From germline, CDR1 is SGHAT and CDR2 FQNNGV. Trimming at V came to 5 bases and at J to 7 bases, leaving 10 bases not matched to a gene. CDR3 residues: CASSLDRSLGTQYF. The CDR3 nucleotides are TGTGCCAGCAGCCTGGACAGGAGTCTCGGGACCCAGTACTTC.

The chain uses TRBV7-9 and TRBJ1-1, with a weak D call TRBD1 (6 bases). Trimming pared 7 bases from V and 10 bases from J, leaving 16 bases between. Germline-derived CDR1 and CDR2 are SEHNR and FQNEAQ (reference sequence). The CDR3 is 12 amino acids. Written as DNA, the CDR3 is TGTGCCAGCACCCGATGGGTAGGGGGAGCTTTCTTT. It codes for CASTRWVGGAFF. Based on the CDR3 plus reference TRBV7-9 and TRBJ1-1, the full variable domain is DTGVSQNPRHKITKRGQNVTFRCDPISEHNRLYWYRQTLGQGPEFLTYFQNEAQLEKSRLLSDRFSAERPKGSFSTLEIQRTEQGDSAMYLCASTRWVGGAFFGQGTRLTVV.

This clone occurred a few times. The chain uses TRBV6-1 and TRBJ1-2; perhaps TRBD1 as D (5 bases). Germline assignment: CDR1 MNHNS and CDR2 SASEGT. The CDR3 contains 13 residues. V was pared by 10 bases and J by 9 bases, with 21 bases between. CDR3 nucleotides: TGTGCCACCACCGCCGGGAGGGGTACTCGCTACACCTTC. Its translation is CATTAGRGTRYTF.

The chain links TRBV6-5 to TRBJ2-1, with D tentatively TRBD2 (6 bases). V was clipped by 4 bases and J by 7 bases, with 11 bases between them. This CDR3 is built from 13 residues. Looked up from germline, CDR1 is MNHEY and CDR2 is SVGAGI. The CDR3: CASSWTEGNEQFF. The CDR3 DNA is TGTGCCAGCAGTTGGACGGAGGGTAATGAGCAGTTCTTC.

The chain links TRBV11-2 to TRBJ1-6; 8 nucleotides match TRBD1. The junction had 13 bases not matched to a gene; V was cut back by 2 bases and J by 10 bases. The CDR3 contains 17 residues. Germline assignment: CDR1 SGHAT and CDR2 FQNNGV. The CDR3 region has the DNA TGTGCCAGCAGCTTAACTGGACAGGGCTCAAAGGGATCACCCCTCCACTTT. Translation gives CASSLTGQGSKGSPLHF.

The chain employs TRBV11-1 and TRBJ1-2; 8 bases are a match to TRBD1. Germline CDR1 and CDR2: SGHAT and FQDESV (reference sequence). This CDR3 is 15 amino acids long. J was trimmed by 4 bases and V by 2 bases; bases with no gene match: 6. In DNA form, the CDR3 reads TGTGCCAGCAGCTTATCGGCAGGGGGCGCCTATGGCTACACCTTC. This translates into CASSLSAGGAYGYTF. The whole variable domain, remainder taken from reference TRBV11-1 and TRBJ1-2, is EAEVAQSPRYKITEKSQAVAFWCDPISGHATLYWYRQILGQGPELLVQFQDESVVDDSQLPKDRFSAERLKGVDSTLKIQPAELGDSAMYLCASSLSAGGAYGYTFGSGTRLTVV.

The genes are TRBV9 and TRBJ2-7; D possibly corresponds to TRBD2 (5 bases). The CDR3 extends over 13 amino acids. From germline, CDR1 is SGDLS and CDR2 YYNGEE. Trimming pared 0 bases from V and 5 bases from J, leaving 9 bases between. The CDR3: CASSVGVGDEQYF. CDR3 nucleotides: TGTGCCAGCAGCGTAGGTGTGGGAGACGAGCAGTACTTC.